A single sample gave rise to the 18 T cell receptor beta chains below, sequenced in a study of cytomegalovirus exposure and HLA in healthy donors. PCR employed 60 Vbeta and 13 Jbeta primers. Data came from immunoSEQ multiplex PCR; TCRdb stores just in-frame clones and leaves some out. The sample consists of approximately 45,000 clones, approximately 72% of them appearing once. Sequenced: PBMCs. The receptors stem from a woman aged 25 to 45 in good health and CMV-seronegative.

The rearrangement links TRBV2 to TRBJ2-3; 7 positions agree with TRBD1. From germline, CDR1 is SNHLY and CDR2 FYNNEI. This CDR3 is 16 amino acids long. V was pared by 3 bases and J by 1 base, with 7 bases of the junction left unmatched. CDR3 nucleotides: TGTGCCAGCAGTGACTGGGGTAGGGGGCGCACAGATACGCAGTATTTT. This encodes CASSDWGRGRTDTQYF.

This clone has just a few counts. The sample has other DNA sequences that encode this CDR3 too. The chain joins TRBV7-2 to TRBJ2-3; no reliable D call. The CDR3 is made up of 12 amino acids. Germline CDR1 reads SGHTA; CDR2 reads FQGNSA. Trimming took off 5 bases at V and 2 bases at J, with 5 bases between the two ends. The CDR3 region has the DNA TGTGCCAGCAGCCTCTACACAGATACGCAGTATTTT. Amino acid sequence: CASSLYTDTQYF.

The genes are TRBV20-1 and TRBJ2-7; possible D gene TRBD1, 6 bases. CDR3 length: 11 residues. CDR1 is DFQATT, CDR2 SNEGSKA, per germline (reference sequence). Trimming pared 6 bases from V and 3 bases from J, leaving 9 bases between. The CDR3 nucleotides read TGCAGTGCGCAACAGGGCTACGAGCAGTACTTC. The encoded protein is CSAQQGYEQYF.

This chain connects TRBV9 to TRBJ1-3, with D hard to call. With 0 bases removed from V and 4 bases from J, the gap between germline ends came to 14 bases. This CDR3 contains 16 residues. Germline assignment: CDR1 SGDLS and CDR2 YYNGEE. The CDR3 DNA follows: TGTGCCAGCAGCGTAGCTACAAGGGAGTACGGAAACACCATATATTTT. Translated, it gives CASSVATREYGNTIYF.

Notes on this clone: A read error may account for a junction end that differs from germline. V usage is TRBV7-9 and J usage is TRBJ1-5; maybe TRBD1 (5 bases). Looked up from germline, CDR1 is SEHNR and CDR2 is FQNEAQ (reference sequence). The CDR3 contains 12 residues. Here the CDR3 reads CSSSRGNQPQHF. As DNA, the CDR3 is TGTTCCAGCAGCCGGGGGAATCAGCCCCAGCATTTT.

The rearrangement uses TRBV9 and TRBJ1-5; D call uncertain. Germline values: CDR1 SGDLS, CDR2 YYNGEE. The V end was cut by 3 bases, the J end by 0 bases, with 7 bases between. The CDR3 has 14 amino acids. CDR3 loop: CASSASDSNQPQHF. CDR3 DNA: TGTGCCAGCAGCGCCAGTGATAGCAATCAGCCCCAGCATTTT.

CDR3 bases: TGTGCCTCATCACTTCGACAGATCTCTAGCACAGATACGCAGTATTTT. It translates to CASSLRQISSTDTQYF. The chain carries TRBV10-3 and TRBJ2-3; tentative D call: TRBD1 (5 bases). Germline V lookup: CDR1 ENHRY, CDR2 SYGVKD. The ends were cut back, 11 bases at V and 0 bases at J, with 21 bases in the middle. The CDR3 extends over 16 amino acids.

V gene TRBV13 combines with J gene TRBJ2-5, with a possible D match to TRBD1 (5 bases). Trimming stripped 1 base from V and 0 bases from J, with 6 bases between. CDR1 and CDR2 from the germline V gene are PRHDT and FYEKMQ (reference sequence). CDR3 length equals 14 residues. The CDR3, as DNA: TGTGCCAGCAGCTTAGCAGGGCACCAAGAGACCCAGTACTTC. It codes for CASSLAGHQETQYF.

This clone has only a few counts. V is TRBV5-1 and J is TRBJ2-2; D might be TRBD1 (5 bases). This CDR3 is 14 amino acids long. Per germline, CDR1 SGHRS and CDR2 YFSETQ. Deletions cut 5 bases from V and 1 base from J, with 9 bases between. The CDR3 sequence is CASRDTGNTGELFF. CDR3 coding DNA: TGCGCCAGCAGGGACACAGGGAACACCGGGGAGCTGTTTTTT.

J is TRBJ2-5 and V is TRBV5-1; D ambiguous. CDR3 length equals 13 residues. The V gene lost 4 bases and the J gene lost 1 base, with 8 bases spanning the gap. The germline gives CDR1 SGHRS, CDR2 YFSETQ. CDR3: CASSPGIQETQYF. DNA of the CDR3: TGCGCCAGCAGCCCAGGTATCCAAGAGACCCAGTACTTC.

This chain connects TRBV5-1 to TRBJ2-1, with 10 bases fitting TRBD2. The CDR3 length is 16 residues. Germline V gene sequence: CDR1 SGHRS, CDR2 YFSETQ. V shed 1 base, J shed 4 bases, and the junction held 5 bases outside the gene matches. CDR3 coding DNA: TGCGCCAGCAGCTTGAATCCTAGCGGGGGTTACAATGAGCAGTTCTTC. It is translated as CASSLNPSGGYNEQFF.

This clone was observed a handful of times. The J gene is TRBJ2-7, the V gene TRBV6-5; 9 nucleotides line up with TRBD2. The CDR3 totals 15 residues. The V segment lost 6 bases and the J segment 4 bases; nucleotides outside the gene matches: 10. The germline CDR1 and CDR2 sequences are MNHEY and SVGAGI. The chain's CDR3 is CASRLAGVGSYEQYF. In DNA form, the CDR3 reads TGTGCCAGCAGGTTAGCGGGAGTAGGGTCATACGAGCAGTACTTC.

The gene calls are TRBV30 and TRBJ2-3; D ambiguous. V lost 0 bases, J lost 6 bases, and 4 bases lay in between. The CDR3 spans 11 residues. CDR1 is GTSNPN and CDR2 is SVGIG in the germline V gene (reference sequence). Written as DNA, the CDR3 is TGTGCCTGGAGTGTCGGGGATACGCAGTATTTT. It codes for CAWSVGDTQYF. Drawing the rest from reference TRBV30 and TRBJ2-3, the complete variable domain is SQTIHQWPATLVQPVGSPLSLECTVEGTSNPNLYWYRQAAGRGLQLLFYSVGIGQISSEVPQNLSASRPQDRQFILSSKKLLLSDSGFYLCAWSVGDTQYFGPGTRLTVL.

This chain connects TRBV5-1 to TRBJ2-3; possible D gene TRBD2, 5 bases. This CDR3 region has 15 residues. CDR1 and CDR2 from the germline V gene are SGHRS and YFSETQ. V dropped 0 bases and J dropped 2 bases, with 10 bases sitting between them. The CDR3 DNA reads as TGCGCCAGCAGCTTGGTGGACGGGAACACAGATACGCAGTATTTT. Its translation is CASSLVDGNTDTQYF.

This clone was counted only a few times. V usage is TRBV6-1 and J usage is TRBJ2-5; TRBD1 matches 7 bases. Germline V gene data show CDR1 as MNHNS and CDR2 as SASEGT. There are 15 residues in the CDR3. With 5 bases clipped from V and 3 bases from J, the junction kept 9 bases outside the gene matches. CDR3 sequence reads: CASSNDRASKETQYF. DNA of the CDR3: TGTGCCAGCAGTAACGACAGGGCTTCCAAAGAGACCCAGTACTTC.

The chain joins TRBV19 to TRBJ1-1; D perhaps matches TRBD1 (6 bases). V was cut by 3 bases and J by 10 bases, with 15 bases left in between. Germline assignment: CDR1 LNHDA and CDR2 SQIVND (reference sequence). This CDR3 spans 13 amino acids. The CDR3 is CASSMTGSGPAFF. CDR3 bases: TGTGCCAGTAGTATGACAGGTTCCGGCCCAGCTTTCTTT.

CDR3 residues: CASSERQLNTEAFF. CDR3 in DNA: TGTGCCAGCAGTGAGCGGCAGCTGAACACTGAAGCTTTCTTT. V usage is TRBV2 and J usage is TRBJ1-1; unclear D gene. Germline-derived CDR1 and CDR2 are SNHLY and FYNNEI. V gave up 3 bases and J gave up 0 bases, with 8 bases separating them. CDR3 length equals 14 residues.

In this sample, this clone turned up once. This chain joins TRBV2 and TRBJ1-5, with 9 bases lining up with TRBD1. V lost 8 bases to trimming and J lost 5 bases; unmatched junction nucleotides: 7. The CDR3 runs to 14 residues. Germline loops: CDR1 SNHLY, CDR2 FYNNEI. The CDR3 loop is CASGVDRGYQPQHF. CDR3 nucleotides: TGTGCCAGCGGAGTGGACAGGGGATATCAGCCCCAGCATTTT.